These 7 T cell receptor beta chains share one sample of origin, sequenced in a study of T-cell reconstitution after alpha-beta-depleted transplantation in children. The library targeted TCRbeta and was prepared with unique molecular identifiers. Using its own MiXCR run on the PCR reads, TCRdb lists one record per CDR3 protein. The repertoire has 750,000 to 950,000 distinct CDR3 sequences, less than 20% of them found once; the top ten carry roughly 5%. The starting material was PBMCs, mostly from graft donor cells, obtained 360 days after TCRalphabeta/CD19-depleted stem cell transplant. These receptors all come from a male patient under 18 who had a stem cell transplant for acute lymphoblastic leukemia, so the T cells may come from the graft donor.

This clonotype was observed many times. The CDR3 DNA is TGTGCCAGCAGTTTACCCTCCCGTAGTAGCGGGAGGGGGGGTGAGCAGTTCTTC. It encodes CASSLPSRSSGRGGEQFF. The rearrangement links TRBV28 to TRBJ2-1, with 11 bases matching TRBD2. V lost 2 bases and J lost 9; bases outside the gene matches: 15. CDR1 is MDHEN and CDR2 is SYDVKM in the germline V gene. The CDR3 loop spans 18 amino acids.

The chain joins TRBV12-3 or TRBV12-4 to TRBJ2-7, with a weak D call TRBD2 (6 bases). V shed 7 bases and J shed 0 bases, with 19 bases lying between them. The CDR3 covers 16 residues. The DNA for the CDR3 is TGTGCCAGCACCTCGGGGGTCCTCTGGAGCTCCTACGAGCAGTACTTC. Its translation: CASTSGVLWSSYEQYF.

The table lists this clonotype with a few counts. This chain uses TRBV12-3 or TRBV12-4 with TRBJ2-4; maybe TRBD2 (5 bases). Trimming shortened V by 3 bases and J by 6 bases, and 18 bases separated the two germline ends. This CDR3 is 16 amino acids long. Here the CDR3 DNA reads TGTGCCAGCAGTTTTCTCTCGGAAGGTGGGAGAAACATTCAGTACTTC. Residues: CASSFLSEGGRNIQYF.

The chain links TRBV5-1 to TRBJ1-2; 7 nucleotides align to TRBD1. CDR1 and CDR2 from the germline V gene are SGHRS and YFSETQ. V dropped 2 bases and J dropped 2; count of bases not matched to a gene: 6. This CDR3 has 15 residues. For the CDR3, the DNA is TGCGCCAGCAGCTTTCTGCAGGGGGAAAACTATGGCTACACCTTC. This encodes CASSFLQGENYGYTF. The variable domain in full, with the rest retrieved from reference TRBV5-1 and TRBJ1-2, is KAGVTQTPRYLIKTRGQQVTLSCSPISGHRSVSWYQQTPGQGLQFLFEYFSETQRNKGNFPGRFSGRQFSNSRSEMNVSTLELGDSALYLCASSFLQGENYGYTFGSGTRLTVV.

J is TRBJ2-7 and V is TRBV4-2, with D perhaps matching TRBD1 or TRBD2 (5 bases each). This CDR3 is built from 15 residues. From germline, CDR1 is LGHNA and CDR2 YNFKEQ. Trimming stripped 2 bases from V and 4 bases from J, with 15 bases between. The CDR3 DNA sequence: TGTGCCAGCAGCCAACCATTCGGGGCCTATTACGAGCAGTACTTC. Translated: CASSQPFGAYYEQYF.

A remark on this clonotype: Since the CDR3 does not end with the conserved phenylalanine or tryptophan, this likely comes from a read error. No DNA is shown, since the ends of the CDR3 on it are uncertain; the CDR3 is the one TCRdb lists. The chain uses TRBV7-9 and TRBJ2-1. Per the germline V gene, CDR1 is SEHNR and CDR2 is FQNEAQ (reference sequence). The CDR3 is 8 residues long, counting both termini. CDR3: CASSLQSV.

The chain has TRBV6-1 and TRBJ1-5; 7 positions match TRBD1. With 6 bases clipped from V and 2 bases from J, the junction kept 7 bases outside the gene matches. CDR3 length equals 15 residues. Germline assignment: CDR1 MNHNS and CDR2 SASEGT. This CDR3 reads CASRPTGVRNQPQHF. In DNA, the CDR3 is TGTGCCAGCAGGCCCACAGGGGTACGCAATCAGCCCCAGCATTTT.